A selection of T cell receptor beta chains follows, all from one sample in a study of beta chain features in type 1 diabetes. The protocol was immunoSEQ multiplex PCR, while the TCRdb copy is restricted to in-frame clones and leaves out a portion. The data show more than 550,000 clones, over 12% seen once. Sequencing was carried out using naive CD4+ T cells from blood. The source is a man between 18 and 29 years old with type 1 diabetes. CDR3s include the opening cysteine and the closing phenylalanine or tryptophan. D genes are given only for firm matches. The size entry is marked missing in some rows and otherwise reads once, few, many or a size class.

v_gene: TRBV23-1; abundance: -; d_gene: TRBD1; j_gene: TRBJ1-4; CDR3aa: CASGTAPREKLFF; CDR3nt: TGCGCCAGCGGGACAGCTCCGCGTGAAAAACTGTTTTTT
v_gene: TRBV27; abundance: few; d_gene: TRBD1; j_gene: TRBJ2-7; CDR3aa: CASSLRDRGYEQYF; CDR3nt: TGTGCCAGCAGTTTACGGGACAGGGGCTACGAGCAGTACTTC
v_gene: TRBV29-1; abundance: -; d_gene: TRBD1; j_gene: TRBJ1-2; CDR3aa: CTFQGASGYTF; CDR3nt: TGCACCTTCCAGGGGGCGAGTGGCTACACCTTC
v_gene: TRBV28; abundance: -; d_gene: TRBD1; j_gene: TRBJ2-2; CDR3aa: CASSFFGQVAGELFF; CDR3nt: TGTGCCAGCAGTTTCTTCGGACAGGTTGCCGGGGAGCTGTTTTTT
v_gene: TRBV2; abundance: few; d_gene: -; j_gene: TRBJ2-5; CDR3aa: CASSEQVGPGTQYF; CDR3nt: TGTGCCAGCAGTGAACAAGTTGGCCCCGGGACCCAGTACTTC
v_gene: TRBV30; abundance: -; d_gene: -; j_gene: TRBJ1-1; CDR3aa: CAWNAASNTEAFF; CDR3nt: TGTGCCTGGAATGCAGCCTCGAACACTGAAGCTTTCTTT
v_gene: TRBV27; abundance: -; d_gene: -; j_gene: TRBJ1-2; CDR3aa: CASSLSAPSGYGYTF; CDR3nt: TGTGCCAGCAGTTTATCCGCTCCCTCGGGCTATGGCTACACCTTC
v_gene: TRBV15; abundance: -; d_gene: TRBD1; j_gene: TRBJ2-5; CDR3aa: CATSGLTGVETQYF; CDR3nt: TGTGCCACCAGCGGACTGACAGGGGTAGAGACCCAGTACTTC
v_gene: TRBV28; abundance: few; d_gene: -; j_gene: TRBJ1-1; CDR3aa: CASSLFVLNTEAFF; CDR3nt: TGTGCCAGCAGTTTATTTGTCCTGAACACTGAAGCTTTCTTT
v_gene: TRBV18; abundance: few; d_gene: -; j_gene: TRBJ2-1; CDR3aa: CASSITDSYNEQFF; CDR3nt: TGTGCCAGCTCGATTACTGACTCCTACAATGAGCAGTTCTTC
v_gene: TRBV18; abundance: -; d_gene: TRBD2; j_gene: TRBJ2-7; CDR3aa: CASSSGLAGEQYF; CDR3nt: TGTGCCAGCTCATCAGGACTAGCGGGGGAGCAGTACTTC
v_gene: TRBV13; abundance: few; d_gene: TRBD2; j_gene: TRBJ2-3; CDR3aa: CASSPRGTQYF; CDR3nt: TGTGCCAGCAGCCCGCGGGGGACGCAGTATTTT
v_gene: TRBV27; abundance: -; d_gene: -; j_gene: TRBJ2-1; CDR3aa: CASTKGSYNEQFF; CDR3nt: TGTGCCAGCACGAAGGGCTCCTACAATGAGCAGTTCTTC
v_gene: TRBV25-1; abundance: few; d_gene: TRBD1; j_gene: TRBJ1-1; CDR3aa: CASSEPRTGNTEAFF; CDR3nt: TGTGCCAGCAGTGAACCCCGGACAGGGAACACTGAAGCTTTCTTT
v_gene: TRBV30; abundance: -; d_gene: -; j_gene: TRBJ2-5; CDR3aa: CAGEQATWGETQYF; CDR3nt: TGTGCCGGGGAGCAGGCAACTTGGGGAGAGACCCAGTACTTC
v_gene: TRBV7-2; abundance: -; d_gene: -; j_gene: TRBJ2-3; CDR3aa: CASSLKWGPFGGDTQYF; CDR3nt: TGTGCCAGCAGCTTAAAGTGGGGCCCCTTTGGGGGAGATACGCAGTATTTT
v_gene: TRBV30; abundance: few; d_gene: -; j_gene: TRBJ1-2; CDR3aa: CAWTPNPSTNYGYTF; CDR3nt: TGTGCCTGGACCCCTAACCCCAGTACTAACTATGGCTACACCTTC
v_gene: TRBV7-9; abundance: -; d_gene: -; j_gene: TRBJ2-2; CDR3aa: CASSSSGELFF; CDR3nt: TGTGCCAGCAGCAGTAGCGGGGAGCTGTTTTTT
v_gene: TRBV29-1; abundance: -; d_gene: TRBD1; j_gene: TRBJ1-2; CDR3aa: CSATGQGNYGYTF; CDR3nt: TGCAGCGCAACCGGACAGGGCAACTATGGCTACACCTTC
v_gene: TRBV7-9; abundance: -; d_gene: -; j_gene: TRBJ2-7; CDR3aa: CASSTGGNSYEQYF; CDR3nt: TGTGCCAGCAGCACCGGGGGCAACTCCTACGAGCAGTACTTC
v_gene: TRBV29-1; abundance: few; d_gene: -; j_gene: TRBJ2-1; CDR3aa: CTGRSSYNEQFF; CDR3nt: TGCACAGGGCGGAGCTCCTACAATGAGCAGTTCTTC
v_gene: TRBV18; abundance: -; d_gene: TRBD2; j_gene: TRBJ2-3; CDR3aa: CASSSSGSYTDTQYF; CDR3nt: TGTGCCAGCTCGAGTAGCGGGAGCTACACAGATACGCAGTATTTT
v_gene: TRBV5-6; abundance: -; d_gene: -; j_gene: TRBJ2-3; CDR3aa: CASGRDTQYF; CDR3nt: TGTGCCAGCGGGCGGGATACGCAGTATTTT
v_gene: TRBV13; abundance: -; d_gene: -; j_gene: TRBJ2-2; CDR3aa: CASSLGLLNTGELFF; CDR3nt: TGTGCCAGCAGCTTAGGTCTACTGAACACCGGGGAGCTGTTTTTT
v_gene: TRBV18; abundance: -; d_gene: TRBD1; j_gene: TRBJ1-1; CDR3aa: CASSRYSIGTGGTEAFF; CDR3nt: TGTGCCAGCTCACGATACTCGATCGGGACAGGGGGCACTGAAGCTTTCTTT
v_gene: TRBV7-2; abundance: few; d_gene: TRBD1; j_gene: TRBJ2-5; CDR3aa: CASSLGQGAVETQYF; CDR3nt: TGTGCCAGCAGCTTAGGACAGGGGGCTGTAGAGACCCAGTACTTC
v_gene: TRBV7-8; abundance: -; d_gene: -; j_gene: TRBJ1-2; CDR3aa: CASSFQDYGYTF; CDR3nt: TGTGCCAGCAGCTTTCAGGACTATGGCTACACCTTC
v_gene: TRBV30; abundance: few; d_gene: -; j_gene: TRBJ1-2; CDR3aa: CAWSITGWGTTF; CDR3nt: TGTGCCTGGAGTATAACCGGCTGGGGGACCACCTTC
v_gene: TRBV25-1; abundance: -; d_gene: -; j_gene: TRBJ2-3; CDR3aa: CASSDGSGTDTQYF; CDR3nt: TGTGCCAGCAGTGACGGGAGTGGGACAGATACGCAGTATTTT
v_gene: TRBV10-3; abundance: few; d_gene: TRBD1; j_gene: TRBJ2-1; CDR3aa: CAISEGQAKYNEQFF; CDR3nt: TGTGCCATCAGTGAGGGACAGGCAAAATACAATGAGCAGTTCTTC